This T cell receptor (beta chain) was recorded in a study of OX40 agonist ivuxolimab in advanced cancers. Overall study context: Patients in the trial were receiving intravenous ivuxolimab every 2 weeks, at doses of 0.01 to 10 mg/kg.

TCRdb's table, derived via immunoSEQ multiplex PCR, lists solely in-frame clones and lacks some. Of under 45,000 clones listed, roughly four fifths are singletons. Germline V gives CDR1 MNHNY, CDR2 SVGAGI (reference sequence). Trimming removed 8 bases from V and 10 bases from J; junction bases left unmatched: 8. The length of the CDR3 is 12 residues. The TCR sequence derives from an adult with an advanced solid tumor such as melanoma, head and neck, liver or kidney cancer. The J gene is TRBJ2-1, the V gene TRBV6-6; 7 nucleotides agree with TRBD2. The sequencing here drew on CD4+ or CD8+ T cells sorted from blood, taken in a trial of the OX40 agonist ivuxolimab. The CDR3 reads CASSERDNEQFF. In DNA, the CDR3 is TGTGCCAGCTCAGAGCGGGATAACGAGCAGTTCTTC.